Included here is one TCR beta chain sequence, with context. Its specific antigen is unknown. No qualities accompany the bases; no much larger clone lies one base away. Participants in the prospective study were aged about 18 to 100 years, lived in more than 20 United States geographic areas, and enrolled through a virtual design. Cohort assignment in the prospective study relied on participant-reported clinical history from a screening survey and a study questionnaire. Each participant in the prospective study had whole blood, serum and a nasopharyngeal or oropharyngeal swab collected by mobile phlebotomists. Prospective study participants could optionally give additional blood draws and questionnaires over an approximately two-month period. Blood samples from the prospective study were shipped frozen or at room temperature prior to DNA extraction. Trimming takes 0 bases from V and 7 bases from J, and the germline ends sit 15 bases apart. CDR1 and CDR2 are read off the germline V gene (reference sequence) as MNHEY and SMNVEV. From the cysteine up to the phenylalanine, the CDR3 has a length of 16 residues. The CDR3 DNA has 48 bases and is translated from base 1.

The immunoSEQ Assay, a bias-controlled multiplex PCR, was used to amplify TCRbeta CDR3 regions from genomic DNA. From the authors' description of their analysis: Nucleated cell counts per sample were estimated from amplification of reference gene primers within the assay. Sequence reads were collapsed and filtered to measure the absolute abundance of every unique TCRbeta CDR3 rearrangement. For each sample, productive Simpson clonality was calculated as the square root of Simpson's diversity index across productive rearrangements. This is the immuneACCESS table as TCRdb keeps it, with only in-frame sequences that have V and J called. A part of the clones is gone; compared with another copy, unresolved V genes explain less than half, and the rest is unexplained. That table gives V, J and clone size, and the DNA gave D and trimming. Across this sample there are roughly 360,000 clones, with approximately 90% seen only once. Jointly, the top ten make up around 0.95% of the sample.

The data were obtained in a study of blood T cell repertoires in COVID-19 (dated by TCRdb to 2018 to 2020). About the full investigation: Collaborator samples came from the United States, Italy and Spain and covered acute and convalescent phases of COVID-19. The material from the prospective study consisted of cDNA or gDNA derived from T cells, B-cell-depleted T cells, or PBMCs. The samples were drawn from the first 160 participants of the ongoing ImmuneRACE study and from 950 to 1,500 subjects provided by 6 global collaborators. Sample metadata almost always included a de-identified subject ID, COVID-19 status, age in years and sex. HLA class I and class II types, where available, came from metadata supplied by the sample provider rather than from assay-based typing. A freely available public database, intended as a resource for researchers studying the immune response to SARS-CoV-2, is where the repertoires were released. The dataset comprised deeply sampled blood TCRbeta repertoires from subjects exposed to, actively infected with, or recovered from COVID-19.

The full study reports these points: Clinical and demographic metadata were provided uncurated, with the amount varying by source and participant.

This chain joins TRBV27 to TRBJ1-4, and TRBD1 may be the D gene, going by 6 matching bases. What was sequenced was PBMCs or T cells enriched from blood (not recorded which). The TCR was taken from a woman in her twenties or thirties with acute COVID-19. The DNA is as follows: TGTGCCAGCAGTTTATCCTTTCCCAGGGGTGGTGAAAAACTGTTTTTT. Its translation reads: CASSLSFPRGGEKLFF.